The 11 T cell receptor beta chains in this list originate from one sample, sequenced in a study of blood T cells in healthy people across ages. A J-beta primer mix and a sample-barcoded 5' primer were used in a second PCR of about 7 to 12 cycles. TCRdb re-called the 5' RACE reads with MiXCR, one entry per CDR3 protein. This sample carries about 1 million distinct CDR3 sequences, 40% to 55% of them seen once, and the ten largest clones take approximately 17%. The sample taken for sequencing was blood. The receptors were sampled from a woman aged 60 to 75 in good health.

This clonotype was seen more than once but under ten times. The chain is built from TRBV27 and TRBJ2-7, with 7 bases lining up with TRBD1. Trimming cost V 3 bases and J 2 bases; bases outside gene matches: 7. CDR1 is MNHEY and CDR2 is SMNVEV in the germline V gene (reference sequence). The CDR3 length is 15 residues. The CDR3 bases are TGTGCCAGCAGTTTGTTGCCGGGACAGCCCTACGAGCAGTACTTC. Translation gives CASSLLPGQPYEQYF.

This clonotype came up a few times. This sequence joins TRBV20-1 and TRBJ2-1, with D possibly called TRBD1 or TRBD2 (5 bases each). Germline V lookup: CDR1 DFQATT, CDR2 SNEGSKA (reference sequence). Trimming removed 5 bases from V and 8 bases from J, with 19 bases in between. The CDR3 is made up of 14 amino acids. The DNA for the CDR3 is TGCAGTGCTCCGAACTTCTTGACAGCGGATGAGCAGTTCTTC. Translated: CSAPNFLTADEQFF.

The DNA of the CDR3 is TGTGCCAGCACCCTGTGGCGGCAGACCCCCCAAGAGACCCAGTACTTC. It translates to CASTLWRQTPQETQYF. V is TRBV7-9 and J is TRBJ2-5, with unresolved D. The V gene lost 7 bases and the J gene lost 1 base, with 19 bases spanning the gap. Germline CDR1 SEHNR, CDR2 FQNEAQ (reference sequence). The CDR3 is 16 residues long.

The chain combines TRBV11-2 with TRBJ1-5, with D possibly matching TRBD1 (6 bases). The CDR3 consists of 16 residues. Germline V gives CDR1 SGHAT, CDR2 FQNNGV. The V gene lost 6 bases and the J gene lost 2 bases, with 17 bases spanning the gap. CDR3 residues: CASSLTGQGRNQPQHF. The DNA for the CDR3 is TGTGCCAGCAGTTTGACTGGGCAGGGGCGCAATCAGCCCCAGCATTTT.

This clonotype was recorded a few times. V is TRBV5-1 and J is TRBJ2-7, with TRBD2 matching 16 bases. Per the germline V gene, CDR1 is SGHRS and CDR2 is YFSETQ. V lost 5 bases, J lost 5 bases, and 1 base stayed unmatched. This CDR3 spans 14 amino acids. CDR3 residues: CASRGLAGGNEQYF. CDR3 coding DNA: TGCGCCAGCAGGGGACTAGCGGGAGGGAACGAGCAGTACTTC.

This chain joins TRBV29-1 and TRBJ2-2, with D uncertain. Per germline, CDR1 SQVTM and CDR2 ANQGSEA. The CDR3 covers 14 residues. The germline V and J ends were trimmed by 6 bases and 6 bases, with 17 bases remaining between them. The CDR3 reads CSVNSAVVSGELFF. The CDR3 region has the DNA TGCAGCGTGAATAGTGCGGTTGTGTCCGGGGAGCTGTTTTTT.

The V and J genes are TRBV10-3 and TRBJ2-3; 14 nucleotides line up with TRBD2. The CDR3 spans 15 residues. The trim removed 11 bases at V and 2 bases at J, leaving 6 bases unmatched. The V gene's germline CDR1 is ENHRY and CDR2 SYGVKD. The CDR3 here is CAARLAGGTTDTQYF. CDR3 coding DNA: TGTGCCGCCCGACTAGCGGGGGGGACCACAGATACGCAGTATTTT.

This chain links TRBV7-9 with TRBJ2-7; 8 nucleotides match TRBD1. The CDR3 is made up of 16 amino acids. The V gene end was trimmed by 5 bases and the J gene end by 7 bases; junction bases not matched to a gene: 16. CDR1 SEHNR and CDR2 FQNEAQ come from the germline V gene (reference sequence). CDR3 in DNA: TGTGCCAGCAGCGACCTACAGGGGGTCCGCTACAATGAGCAGTACTTC. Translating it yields CASSDLQGVRYNEQYF.

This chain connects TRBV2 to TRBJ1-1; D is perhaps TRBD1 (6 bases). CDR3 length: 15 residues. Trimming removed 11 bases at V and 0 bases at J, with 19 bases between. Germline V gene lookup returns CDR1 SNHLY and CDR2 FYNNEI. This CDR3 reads CAPKGGATLNTEAFF. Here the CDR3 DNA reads TGTGCCCCGAAAGGGGGAGCGACCTTGAACACTGAAGCTTTCTTT.

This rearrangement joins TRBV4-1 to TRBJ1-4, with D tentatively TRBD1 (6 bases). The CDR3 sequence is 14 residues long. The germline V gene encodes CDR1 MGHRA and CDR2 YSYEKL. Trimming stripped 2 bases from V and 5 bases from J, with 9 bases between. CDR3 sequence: CASSQRGGNEKLFF. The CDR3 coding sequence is TGCGCCAGCAGCCAAAGAGGGGGGAATGAAAAACTGTTTTTT.

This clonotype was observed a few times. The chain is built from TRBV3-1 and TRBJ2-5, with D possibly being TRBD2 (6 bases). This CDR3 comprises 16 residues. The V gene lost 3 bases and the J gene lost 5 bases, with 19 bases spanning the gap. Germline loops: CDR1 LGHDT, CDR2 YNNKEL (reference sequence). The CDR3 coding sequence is TGTGCCAGCAGCCAGCGGGGCGGAGTTGTCGAGGAGACCCAGTACTTC. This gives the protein CASSQRGGVVEETQYF.